The 19 T cell receptor beta chains presented below share a single source sample, sequenced in a study of cytomegalovirus exposure and HLA in healthy donors (dated by TCRdb to the late 2010s). To prepare the library, the immunoSEQ multiplex PCR assay was applied. The source is immuneACCESS, and TCRdb retained only in-frame sequences with V and J called. Part of the clones is not carried over; for the studies checked, unresolved V genes explain less than half of this, and the remainder is unexplained. The sample data list about 120,000 clones, and 88% of these were observed just once. The top ten constitute 6% to 7% of the sample. Sequenced material: PBMCs. The receptors were gathered from a woman between 18 and 29 years old in good health and CMV-seropositive.

The rearrangement uses TRBV28 and TRBJ2-5; TRBD1 is a possible D gene (5 bases). The length of the CDR3 is 15 residues. Germline CDR1 is MDHEN and CDR2 is SYDVKM. V gave up 6 bases and J gave up 5 bases, with 19 bases separating them. The CDR3 spells CASRSHVAGQETQYF. CDR3 in DNA: TGTGCCAGCAGATCACACGTGGCAGGGCAGGAGACCCAGTACTTC.

This chain connects TRBV10-3 to TRBJ2-7, with 7 bases lining up with TRBD1. V gave up 3 bases and J gave up 3 bases; unmatched junction bases: 2. This CDR3 comprises 13 residues. Germline V gene lookup returns CDR1 ENHRY and CDR2 SYGVKD. The CDR3 sequence is CAISEPGGYEQYF. CDR3 nucleotide sequence: TGTGCCATCAGTGAACCAGGGGGCTACGAGCAGTACTTC.

DNA of the CDR3: TGTGCCTGGAGTGTCCGACCCGGGACAGGACTTGGAAACACCATATATTTT. Its protein product is CAWSVRPGTGLGNTIYF. The chain couples TRBV30 to TRBJ1-3; 8 bases agree with TRBD1. Unmatched junction bases numbered 10, after V lost 0 bases and J lost 3 bases. This CDR3 is built from 17 residues. Germline CDR1 is GTSNPN and CDR2 is SVGIG (reference sequence).

This clone was counted a single time. The genes are TRBV14 and TRBJ2-3; TRBD2 agrees at 9 bases. CDR1 is SGHDN, CDR2 FVKESK, per germline. The ends lost 2 bases at V and 8 bases at J; junction bases unmatched: 5. The CDR3 sequence is 14 residues long. CDR3 DNA: TGTGCCAGCAGCCAACCCGGGACTAGCATTACGCAGTATTTT. Its translation: CASSQPGTSITQYF.

The V gene is TRBV9, the J gene TRBJ2-3; TRBD2 is a possible D gene (7 bases). This CDR3 is 15 amino acids long. Trimming left V 3 bases short and J 3 bases short, with 14 bases between. Per the germline V gene, CDR1 is SGDLS and CDR2 is YYNGEE. CDR3: CASSGGGLWTDTQYF. CDR3 sequence (DNA): TGTGCCAGCAGCGGGGGGGGGCTCTGGACAGATACGCAGTATTTT. Complete variable domain (other parts from reference TRBV9 and TRBJ2-3): DSGVTQTPKHLITATGQRVTLRCSPRSGDLSVYWYQQSLDQGLQFLIQYYNGEERAKGNILERFSAQQFPDLHSELNLSSLELGDSALYFCASSGGGLWTDTQYFGPGTRLTVL.

This chain links TRBV7-9 with TRBJ2-5, with 12 nucleotides matching TRBD2. Unmatched junction bases numbered 6, after V lost 5 bases and J lost 5 bases. Germline CDR1 is SEHNR and CDR2 is FQNEAQ (reference sequence). The CDR3 is 15 residues long. CDR3 DNA: TGTGCCAGCAGCGAGACTAGCGGGGGCGGGGAGACCCAGTACTTC. This encodes CASSETSGGGETQYF.

J is TRBJ2-5 and V is TRBV27; TRBD1 matches 7 bases. The CDR3 runs to 14 residues. The V and J ends lost 6 bases and 3 bases, in that order; junction bases with no gene match: 7. In germline, CDR1 is MNHEY, CDR2 SMNVEV (reference sequence). The CDR3 DNA follows: TGTGCCAGCAGCAAGACAGGGTGGGAAGAGACCCAGTACTTC. Protein: CASSKTGWEETQYF.

V usage is TRBV7-9 and J usage is TRBJ2-7, with D perhaps TRBD2 (6 bases). This CDR3 contains 12 residues. Germline CDR1 is SEHNR and CDR2 is FQNEAQ (reference sequence). The V end lost 4 bases, the J end lost 6 bases, and 10 bases lay between the germline ends. The CDR3 bases are TGTGCCAGCAGCTGGGAGACTAGCGAGCAGTACTTC. Translation: CASSWETSEQYF.

The chain combines TRBV7-9 with TRBJ1-3; 7 bases agree with TRBD1. Germline V gene data show CDR1 as SEHNR and CDR2 as FQNEAQ (reference sequence). The CDR3 is made up of 15 amino acids. J was trimmed by 5 bases and V by 5 bases; bases with no gene match: 9. CDR3 loop: CASSPTGQPRNTIYF. The CDR3 region has the DNA TGTGCCAGCAGCCCGACGGGACAGCCAAGAAACACCATATATTTT.

The CDR3 reads CASRLGTSGSYEQYF. The CDR3 DNA follows: TGTGCCAGCAGACTCGGGACTAGCGGCTCCTACGAGCAGTACTTC. This chain joins TRBV28 and TRBJ2-7, with 11 nucleotides matching TRBD2. CDR1 is MDHEN, CDR2 SYDVKM, per germline. V gave up 6 bases and J gave up 0 bases; unmatched junction bases: 4. The CDR3 consists of 15 residues.

V and J are TRBV4-2 and TRBJ2-7; 13 nucleotides match TRBD2. V lost 1 base to trimming and J lost 1 base; unmatched junction nucleotides: 4. The germline V gene has CDR1 LGHNA and CDR2 YNFKEQ. The CDR3 contains 17 residues. The CDR3 spells CASSQVAGLAGSYEQYF. DNA for the CDR3: TGTGCCAGCAGCCAAGTGGCGGGACTAGCGGGGTCCTACGAGCAGTACTTC.

V gene TRBV6-5 combines with J gene TRBJ1-3, with D uncertain. Germline V gene lookup returns CDR1 MNHEY and CDR2 SVGAGI. Trimming removed 7 bases at V and 4 bases at J, with 14 bases between. The CDR3 covers 14 residues. CDR3 in DNA: TGTGCCAGCAAACCTCGAACTTCCGGAAACACCATATATTTT. It specifies CASKPRTSGNTIYF.

V and J are TRBV13 and TRBJ1-5; 7 bases line up with TRBD1. CDR3 length: 14 residues. Germline V lookup: CDR1 PRHDT, CDR2 FYEKMQ (reference sequence). The junction had 8 bases not matched to a gene; V was cut back by 5 bases and J by 7 bases. In DNA, the CDR3 is TGTGCCAGCAGCCTACAGGGGACGGGCCAGCCCCAGCATTTT. Encoded protein: CASSLQGTGQPQHF.

This sequence joins TRBV2 and TRBJ1-3, with 9 bases matching TRBD1. With V trimmed by 7 bases and J by 4 bases, 14 bases remained unmatched. Germline V gene data show CDR1 as SNHLY and CDR2 as FYNNEI. This CDR3 has 17 amino acids. The CDR3 here is CASTPGLGTGYGNTIYF. Written as DNA, the CDR3 is TGTGCCAGCACCCCAGGCTTAGGGACAGGGTACGGAAACACCATATATTTT.

This CDR3 is CASSFRSSGATGELFF. The CDR3 nucleotides are TGTGCCAGCAGCTTTCGGAGTAGCGGGGCTACCGGGGAGCTGTTTTTT. This chain joins TRBV7-3 and TRBJ2-2; 8 nucleotides line up with TRBD2. V lost 3 bases to trimming and J lost 5 bases; unmatched junction nucleotides: 8. Germline V gives CDR1 SGHTA, CDR2 FQGTGA. The CDR3 extends over 16 amino acids.

The CDR3 DNA reads as TGTGCCAGCAGTTTATCGCCAGGGGGGACTGAAGCTTTCTTT. This translates into CASSLSPGGTEAFF. V gene TRBV27 combines with J gene TRBJ1-1; 7 bases are a match to TRBD1. The length of the CDR3 is 14 residues. Trimming took 0 bases from V and 5 from J; bases not matched to a gene: 3. Germline lookup yields CDR1 MNHEY and CDR2 SMNVEV (reference sequence).

This chain joins TRBV7-9 and TRBJ2-3; 8 nucleotides align to TRBD2. The germline V gene has CDR1 SEHNR and CDR2 FQNEAQ (reference sequence). V was clipped by 7 bases and J by 7 bases; unmatched bases: 4. The CDR3 spans 12 residues. CDR3 sequence: CASTGGGYTQYF. CDR3 DNA sequence: TGTGCCAGCACCGGGGGGGGTTATACGCAGTATTTT.

The V gene is TRBV7-9, the J gene TRBJ1-4; 7 nucleotides match TRBD1. Germline CDR1 and CDR2: SEHNR and FQNEAQ (reference sequence). The CDR3 length is 18 residues. The J segment lost 8 bases and the V segment lost 3 bases, leaving 18 bases of the junction unmatched. DNA for the CDR3: TGTGCCAGCAGCTTTCCGGGACAGTGGAGTGTTGAGCGAGAAAAACTGTTTTTT. As protein: CASSFPGQWSVEREKLFF.

This rearrangement joins TRBV27 to TRBJ1-1; D gene unclear. Germline lookup yields CDR1 MNHEY and CDR2 SMNVEV (reference sequence). Trimming shortened V by 0 bases and J by 1 base, and 9 bases separated the two germline ends. The CDR3 loop spans 15 amino acids. The CDR3 DNA follows: TGTGCCAGCAGTTTATCTCCCCGAGGGAACACTGAAGCTTTCTTT. This translates into CASSLSPRGNTEAFF.